The 25 T cell receptor beta chains reported below all come from one sample, sequenced in a study of patients and donors after allogeneic stem cell transplantation (dated by TCRdb to about 2020). Libraries were prepared through RT-PCR. For sequencing, a NextSeq 550 was employed. The public reads were quality trimmed at Q25 with fastp and then assembled into clones with MiXCR by TCRdb, keeping productive beta chains. Every CDR3 protein is listed once, alongside the most common genes and DNA of its rows. This sample lists approximately 210,000 distinct CDR3 sequences; around two fifths were detected once. 33% of the sample comes from the top ten. Sample: blood, either unsorted or a sorted T cell fraction (not recorded which). All receptors derive from a human donor who was either an allogeneic HSCT recipient or a stem cell or donor lymphocyte infusion donor (not recorded which). It is not recorded whose cells these are; they may come from a transplant donor.

V usage is TRBV12-3 or TRBV12-4 and J usage is TRBJ2-1; 9 nucleotides match TRBD2. The CDR3 contains 17 residues. Losses at the gene ends were 3 bases for V and 5 bases for J; bases not matched to a gene: 11. Written as DNA, the CDR3 is TGTGCCAGCAGTTTTTTCATAGCGACTAGCGGAAACAATGAGCAGTTCTTC. This encodes CASSFFIATSGNNEQFF.

The chain employs TRBV29-1 and TRBJ2-1; 11 bases map to TRBD1. Germline V gene data show CDR1 as SQVTM and CDR2 as ANQGSEA. The junction had 8 bases not matched to a gene; V was cut back by 7 bases and J by 12 bases. The CDR3 totals 12 residues. The CDR3 sequence: CSAGQGASGQFF. CDR3 bases: TGCAGCGCTGGACAGGGGGCTTCCGGGCAGTTCTTC.

V usage is TRBV18 and J usage is TRBJ1-4, with 7 bases lining up with TRBD1. Germline V gene data show CDR1 as KGHSH and CDR2 as LQKENI. The CDR3 totals 15 residues. The V and J ends lost 6 bases and 6 bases, in that order; junction bases with no gene match: 10. The CDR3 sequence: CASSHRQGLDEKLFF. In DNA form, the CDR3 reads TGTGCCAGCTCGCATCGACAGGGCTTGGATGAAAAACTGTTTTTT.

The chain employs TRBV6-5 and TRBJ1-2; TRBD1 might be the D (6 bases). CDR1 and CDR2 from the germline V gene are MNHEY and SVGAGI. V lost 7 bases, J lost 2 bases, and 11 bases lay in between. The CDR3 length is 13 residues. CDR3 residues: CASTQGQNYGYTF. Here the CDR3 DNA reads TGTGCCAGCACCCAAGGACAGAACTATGGCTACACCTTC.

This clonotype has ten or more counts. The gene calls are TRBV5-5 and TRBJ2-1; 8 bases agree with TRBD2. Germline V gene lookup returns CDR1 SGHKS and CDR2 YYEKEE (reference sequence). The trim removed 1 base at V and 1 base at J, leaving 1 base unmatched. The CDR3 runs to 15 residues. The CDR3 sequence: CASSLLAGSYNEQFF. Written as DNA, the CDR3 is TGTGCCAGCAGCTTGCTAGCGGGTTCCTACAATGAGCAGTTCTTC.

In this sample, this clonotype turned up once. V is TRBV5-4 and J is TRBJ2-2; 9 nucleotides agree with TRBD2. V lost 4 bases, J lost 5 bases, and 9 bases stayed unmatched. The V gene's germline CDR1 is SGHNT and CDR2 YYREEE (reference sequence). The CDR3 is made up of 16 amino acids. CDR3 residues: CASSESSGKVTGELFF. The DNA of the CDR3 is TGTGCCAGCAGCGAATCTAGCGGGAAAGTTACCGGGGAGCTGTTTTTT.

This sequence joins TRBV18 and TRBJ2-2; 7 bases line up with TRBD1. The V gene's germline CDR1 is KGHSH and CDR2 LQKENI. This CDR3 spans 17 amino acids. V gave up 8 bases and J gave up 4 bases; unmatched junction bases: 16. The CDR3 protein is CASPIDDRVRSTGELFF. DNA of the CDR3: TGTGCCAGCCCCATCGACGACAGGGTGAGGAGCACCGGGGAGCTGTTTTTT.

In this sample, this clonotype turned up a few times. The gene calls are TRBV15 and TRBJ1-5; D is ambiguous. Trimming removed 0 bases from V and 5 bases from J, with 8 bases in between. This CDR3 has 14 amino acids. CDR1 LNHNV and CDR2 YYDKDF come from the germline V gene (reference sequence). The CDR3 sequence is CATSRDPAYQPQHF. CDR3 nucleotides: TGTGCCACCAGCAGAGACCCGGCATATCAGCCCCAGCATTTT.

This clonotype has only a few counts. This chain uses TRBV5-1 with TRBJ1-2; unclear D gene. Trimming left V 4 bases short and J 4 bases short, with 14 bases between. This CDR3 spans 14 amino acids. Germline CDR1 reads SGHRS; CDR2 reads YFSETQ. The chain's CDR3 is CASSPVVEPYGYTF. Here the CDR3 DNA reads TGCGCCAGCAGCCCGGTGGTTGAGCCCTATGGCTACACCTTC.

This clonotype has only a few counts. The chain has TRBV5-6 and TRBJ1-1; TRBD1 aligns across 9 bases. This CDR3 region has 17 residues. Per the germline V gene, CDR1 is SGHDT and CDR2 is YYEEEE. Unmatched junction bases numbered 17, after V lost 4 bases and J lost 7 bases. The CDR3 region is CASSRRTGVEVTGEAFF. For the CDR3, the DNA is TGTGCCAGCAGCAGACGGACAGGGGTGGAGGTAACGGGTGAAGCTTTCTTT.

CDR3 DNA sequence: TGTGCCAGCACCCCAACAGGGCGGAAGAATCAGCCCCAGCATTTT. Translated: CASTPTGRKNQPQHF. The V gene is TRBV6-5, the J gene TRBJ1-5; a weak D match, TRBD1 (6 bases). The CDR3 consists of 15 residues. The germline CDR1 and CDR2 sequences are MNHEY and SVGAGI. V was cut by 7 bases and J by 4 bases, with 17 bases left in between.

This clonotype was counted between two and nine times. The V gene is TRBV6-5, the J gene TRBJ1-4; D possibly corresponds to TRBD1 (5 bases). The germline V gene encodes CDR1 MNHEY and CDR2 SVGAGI. V lost 2 bases and J 8 bases, leaving 15 bases between the germline ends. CDR3 length equals 15 residues. The CDR3 DNA is TGTGCCAGCAGTTACACCCCCCAGGGAGGGGAAAAACTGTTTTTT. Amino acids: CASSYTPQGGEKLFF.

The rearrangement links TRBV20-1 to TRBJ2-7; 12 bases fit TRBD2. V shed 7 bases, J shed 3 bases, and the junction held 4 bases outside the gene matches. Germline CDR1 is DFQATT and CDR2 is SNEGSKA (reference sequence). The CDR3 runs to 13 residues. The CDR3 region has the DNA TGCAGTGGACTAGCGGGAGAGGACTACGAGCAGTACTTC. Translation: CSGLAGEDYEQYF.

This clonotype was recorded a few times. An end of the junction does not agree with germline; a read error may underlie this. This chain links TRBV7-7 with TRBJ2-1; 9 bases align to TRBD2. Per germline, CDR1 SSHAT and CDR2 FNYEAQ (reference sequence). CDR3 length: 13 residues. The CDR3, as DNA: TGTGCTAGCAGCCCCCGACTAGCGGCTGAGCAGTTCTTC. Its protein product is CASSPRLAAEQFF.

This clonotype was seen a handful of times. This chain connects TRBV6-2 or TRBV6-3 to TRBJ2-1; D gene ambiguous. This CDR3 contains 14 residues. Germline loops: CDR1 MNHEY, CDR2 SVGEGT. The V and J ends lost 7 bases and 5 bases respectively, with 15 bases between them. DNA for the CDR3: TGTGCCAGCAATGGTTACGGGCCGAACAATGAGCAGTTCTTC. Translating it yields CASNGYGPNNEQFF.

CDR3 nucleotides: TGTGCCAGCAGCTCCGTACCCGGACAGGGGAACTATGGCTACACCTTC. It is translated as CASSSVPGQGNYGYTF. This chain connects TRBV7-6 to TRBJ1-2, with 9 positions matching TRBD1. The CDR3 consists of 16 residues. The V gene's germline CDR1 is SGHVS and CDR2 FNYEAQ. With 4 bases clipped from V and 2 bases from J, the junction kept 8 bases outside the gene matches.

V gene TRBV2 combines with J gene TRBJ2-7, with TRBD2 as a possible D gene (5 bases). Trimming shortened V by 6 bases and J by 5 bases, and 8 bases separated the two germline ends. Germline values: CDR1 SNHLY, CDR2 FYNNEI. The CDR3 covers 11 residues. The CDR3 protein is CASREGDEQYF. The DNA of the CDR3 is TGTGCCAGCAGAGAGGGTGACGAGCAGTACTTC.

This clonotype occurred a few times. The V and J genes are TRBV7-2 and TRBJ1-2; D call uncertain. V lost 2 bases, J lost 0 bases, and 16 bases lay in between. This CDR3 region has 17 residues. Germline CDR1 SGHTA, CDR2 FQGNSA. The CDR3: CASSLLGRGIANYGYTF. In nucleotides, the CDR3 is TGTGCCAGCAGCTTACTCGGCCGGGGAATAGCTAACTATGGCTACACCTTC.

This clonotype was seen ten or more times. The genes are TRBV21-1 and TRBJ1-5. TRBV21-1 is an annotated pseudogene. The CDR3 totals 11 residues. The CDR3 protein is CASSKSRPQHF. As DNA, the CDR3 is TGTGCCAGCAGCAAAAGCCGGCCCCAGCATTTT.

The V and J genes are TRBV11-2 and TRBJ1-2; maybe TRBD1 (5 bases). The V gene's germline CDR1 is SGHAT and CDR2 FQNNGV. Trimming removed 4 bases from V and 4 bases from J, with 22 bases in between. There are 17 residues in the CDR3. Here the CDR3 reads CASSWGQGKTTLYGYTF. The CDR3 DNA reads TGTGCCAGCAGCTGGGGCCAGGGAAAAACGACGCTCTATGGCTACACCTTC.

The chain employs TRBV12-3 or TRBV12-4 and TRBJ2-2; D unresolved. The CDR3 length is 14 residues. V lost 5 bases to trimming and J lost 4 bases, with 11 bases between them. In nucleotides, the CDR3 is TGTGCCAGCAGTCGTTCCCGATCCACCGGGGAGCTGTTTTTT. Translated: CASSRSRSTGELFF.

The genes are TRBV5-1 and TRBJ2-6, with 9 nucleotides matching TRBD1. The CDR3 has 18 residues. Germline lookup yields CDR1 SGHRS and CDR2 YFSETQ. J was trimmed by 4 bases and V by 3 bases; bases with no gene match: 11. CDR3 bases: TGCGCCAGCAGCTCCCTCGGGACAGGGCTGACCGGGGCCAACGTCCTGACTTTC. Amino acids: CASSSLGTGLTGANVLTF.

The table lists this clonotype with a few counts. The V call is TRBV20-1, the J call TRBJ1-2; no clear D. This CDR3 region has 12 residues. V lost 6 bases and J 11 bases, leaving 19 bases between the germline ends. Germline values: CDR1 DFQATT, CDR2 SNEGSKA (reference sequence). The CDR3 region is CSAPPTEVGYTF. The CDR3 DNA follows: TGCAGTGCCCCACCGACCGAAGTGGGGTACACCTTC.

The V and J genes are TRBV24-1 and TRBJ1-1; no reliable D call. Trimming cost V 8 bases and J 2 bases, with 8 bases left between them. The CDR3 has 12 residues. Per the germline V gene, CDR1 is KGHDR and CDR2 is SFDVKD. CDR3 sequence reads: CATKGSNTEAFF. CDR3 nucleotide sequence: TGTGCCACCAAGGGCAGCAACACTGAAGCTTTCTTT.

The gene calls are TRBV21-1 and TRBJ2-1. TRBV21-1 is reported as a pseudogene. The length of the CDR3 is 16 residues. The CDR3 nucleotides are TGTGCCAGCAGCAAAGTGAGCGGGAGTTCCTACAATGAGCAGTTCTTC. Amino acids: CASSKVSGSSYNEQFF.